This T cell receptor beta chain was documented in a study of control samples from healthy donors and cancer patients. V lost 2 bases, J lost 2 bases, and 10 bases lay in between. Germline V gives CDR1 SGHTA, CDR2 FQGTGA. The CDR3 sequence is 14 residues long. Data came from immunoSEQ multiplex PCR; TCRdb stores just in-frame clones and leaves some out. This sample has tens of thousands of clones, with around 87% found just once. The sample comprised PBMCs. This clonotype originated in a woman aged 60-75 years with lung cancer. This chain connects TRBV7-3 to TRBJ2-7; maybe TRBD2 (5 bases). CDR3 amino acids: CASSLGGQAYEQYF. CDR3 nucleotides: TGTGCCAGCAGCTTAGGCGGGCAAGCCTACGAGCAGTACTTC.